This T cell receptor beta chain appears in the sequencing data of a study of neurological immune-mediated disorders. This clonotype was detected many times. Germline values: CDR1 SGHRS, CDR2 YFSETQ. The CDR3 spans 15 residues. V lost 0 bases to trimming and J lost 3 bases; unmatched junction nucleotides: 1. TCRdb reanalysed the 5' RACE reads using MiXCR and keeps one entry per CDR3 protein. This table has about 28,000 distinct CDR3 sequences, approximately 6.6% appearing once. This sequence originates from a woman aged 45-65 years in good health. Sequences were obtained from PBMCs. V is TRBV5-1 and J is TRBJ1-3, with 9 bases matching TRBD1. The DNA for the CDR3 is TGCGCCAGCAGCTTGGGGACAGGGGTTGGAAACACCATATATTTT. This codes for CASSLGTGVGNTIYF.